The present entry profiles one T cell receptor beta chain with its context. This record comes from a study of blood T cells in healthy people across ages. The CDR3 contains 15 residues. Deletions cut 10 bases from V and 0 bases from J, with 19 bases between. Germline V gene sequence: CDR1 MDHEN, CDR2 SYDVKM. A second PCR, run for roughly 6 to 11 cycles, used a sample-barcoded 5' primer plus a J-beta primer mix. Each TCR beta cDNA got a 12-nucleotide random molecular identifier. TCRdb re-derived calls from the 5' RACE reads in MiXCR, one entry per CDR3 protein. In the table there are approximately 900,000 distinct CDR3 sequences, about 48% of which are singletons.

Sequencing was performed on blood. J is TRBJ2-7 and V is TRBV28; D may be TRBD1 or TRBD2 (6 bases each). This TCR was sampled from a young man in good health. The CDR3, as DNA: TGTGCCACAGAAACAGGAGGGGGGCTCTCCTACGAGCAGTACTTC. It codes for CATETGGGLSYEQYF.